This record covers a single T cell receptor beta chain. The data derive from a study of blood T cell repertoires in COVID-19. Study in general: The United States, Italy and Spain provided the acute and convalescent COVID-19 samples. Sample material is recorded as cDNA or gDNA derived from T cells, B-cell-depleted T cells, or PBMCs.

Authors' methods: Amplification of reference gene primers was used by the study to estimate nucleated cell counts. Assay: immunoSEQ multiplex PCR; the TCRdb copy retains only in-frame clones and omits some. Clonal size and the V and J genes are those of that table, whereas D and trimming came from the DNA. Among about 280,000 clones, roughly 90% were seen once, and the ten largest hold roughly 4.8%. Sequenced material: peripheral blood. The clonotype comes from a man aged 35-49 years with acute or convalescent COVID-19.

The CDR3 here is CATSDRDSTGELFF. The CDR3 bases are TGTGCCACCAGTGATCGAGACAGCACCGGGGAGCTGTTTTTT. The chain employs TRBV24-1 and TRBJ2-2; TRBD1 is a possible D gene (5 bases). This CDR3 spans 14 amino acids. V was trimmed by 3 bases and J by 4 bases, leaving 8 bases between them. Germline V gives CDR1 KGHDR, CDR2 SFDVKD.